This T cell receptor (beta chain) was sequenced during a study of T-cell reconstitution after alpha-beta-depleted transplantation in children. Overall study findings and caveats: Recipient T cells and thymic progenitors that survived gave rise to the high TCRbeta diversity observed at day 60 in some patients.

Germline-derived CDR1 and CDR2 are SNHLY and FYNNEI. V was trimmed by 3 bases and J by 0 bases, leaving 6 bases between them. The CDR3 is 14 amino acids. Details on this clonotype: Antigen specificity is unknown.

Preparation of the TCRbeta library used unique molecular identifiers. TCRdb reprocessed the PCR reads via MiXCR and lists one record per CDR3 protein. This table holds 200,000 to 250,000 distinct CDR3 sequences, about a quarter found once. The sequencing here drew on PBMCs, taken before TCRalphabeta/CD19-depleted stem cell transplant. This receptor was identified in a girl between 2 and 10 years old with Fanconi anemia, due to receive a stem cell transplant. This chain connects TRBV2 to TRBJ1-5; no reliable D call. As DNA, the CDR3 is TGTGCCAGCAGTGACCTCTATAGCAATCAGCCCCAGCATTTT. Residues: CASSDLYSNQPQHF.